This T cell receptor beta chain was identified during a study of shared clonotypes between healthy human individuals. Study-level information: Sampling drew on donors who were a couple of women and a few men aged 18 to 49. CD4 naive and CD4 memory each took three plates per donor, while CD8 naive took two and CD8 memory one.

Several immunoSEQ 96-well plates shared each subset's DNA, each plate a replicate. Sequencing used immunoSEQ multiplex PCR; TCRdb keeps in-frame clones, though not all of them. The table shows a few million clones, with around 90% occurring only once. A note on this clone: Antigen specificity is unknown.

V was clipped by 5 bases and J by 7 bases, with 14 bases between them. CDR1 is KGHSH, CDR2 LQKENI, per germline. The CDR3 consists of 14 residues. Findings of the study overall: Generally, naive subsets (rather than memory subsets) showed larger estimated richness.

This chain joins TRBV18 and TRBJ1-4, with a weak D call TRBD1 (6 bases). Sequenced: naive CD4+ T cells sorted from blood. The sample's subset: CD45RA+ positively selected. The sequence was obtained from a man younger than 35 in good health. The chain's CDR3 is CASSYGQSGEKLFF. In DNA form, the CDR3 reads TGTGCCAGCTCATATGGACAGAGTGGTGAAAAACTGTTTTTT.